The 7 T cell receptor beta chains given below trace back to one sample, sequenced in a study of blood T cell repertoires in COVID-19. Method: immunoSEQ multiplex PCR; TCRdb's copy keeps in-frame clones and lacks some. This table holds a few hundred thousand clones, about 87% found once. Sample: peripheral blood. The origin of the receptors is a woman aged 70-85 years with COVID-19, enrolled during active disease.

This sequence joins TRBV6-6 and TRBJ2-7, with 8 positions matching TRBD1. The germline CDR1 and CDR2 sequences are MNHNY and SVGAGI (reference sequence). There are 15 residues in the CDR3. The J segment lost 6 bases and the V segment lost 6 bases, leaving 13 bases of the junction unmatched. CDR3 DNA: TGTGCCAGCAGCCGGGTCCGGGACAGGTCACCCGAGCAGTACTTC. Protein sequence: CASSRVRDRSPEQYF.

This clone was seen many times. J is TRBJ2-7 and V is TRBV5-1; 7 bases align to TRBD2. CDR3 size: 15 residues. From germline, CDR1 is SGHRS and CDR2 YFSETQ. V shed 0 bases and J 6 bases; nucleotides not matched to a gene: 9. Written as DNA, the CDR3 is TGCGCCAGCAGCTTGGCCTTGAGCGGGGCCATCGAGCAGTACTTC. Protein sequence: CASSLALSGAIEQYF.

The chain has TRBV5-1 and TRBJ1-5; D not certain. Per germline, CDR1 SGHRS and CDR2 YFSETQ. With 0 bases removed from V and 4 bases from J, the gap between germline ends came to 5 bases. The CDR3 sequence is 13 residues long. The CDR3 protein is CASSLAVNQPQHF. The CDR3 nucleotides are TGCGCCAGCAGCTTGGCCGTGAATCAGCCCCAGCATTTT.

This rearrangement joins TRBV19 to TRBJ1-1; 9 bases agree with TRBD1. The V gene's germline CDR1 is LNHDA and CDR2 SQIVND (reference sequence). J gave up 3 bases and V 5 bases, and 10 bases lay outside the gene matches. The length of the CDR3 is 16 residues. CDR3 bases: TGTGCCAGTAGTGGACAGGGGAACTCTTATCACACTGAAGCTTTCTTT. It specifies CASSGQGNSYHTEAFF. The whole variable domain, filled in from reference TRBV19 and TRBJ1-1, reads DGGITQSPKYLFRKEGQNVTLSCEQNLNHDAMYWYRQDPGQGLRLIYYSQIVNDFQKGDIAEGYSVSREKKESFPLTVTSAQKNPTAFYLCASSGQGNSYHTEAFFGQGTRLTVV.

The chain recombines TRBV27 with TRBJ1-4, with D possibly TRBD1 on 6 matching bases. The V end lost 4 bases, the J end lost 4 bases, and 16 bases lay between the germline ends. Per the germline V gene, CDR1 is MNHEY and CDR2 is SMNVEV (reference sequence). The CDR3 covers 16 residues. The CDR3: CASSSGTGRNNEKLFF. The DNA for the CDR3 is TGTGCCAGCAGTTCGGGTACAGGGCGGAATAATGAAAAACTGTTTTTT.

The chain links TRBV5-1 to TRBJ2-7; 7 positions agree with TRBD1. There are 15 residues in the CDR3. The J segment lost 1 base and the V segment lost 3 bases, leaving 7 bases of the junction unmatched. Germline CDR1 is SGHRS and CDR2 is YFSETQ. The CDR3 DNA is TGCGCCAGCAGCTCGCTCCAGGGGGTATCCTACGAGCAGTACTTC. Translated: CASSSLQGVSYEQYF. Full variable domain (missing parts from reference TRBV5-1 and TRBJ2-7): KAGVTQTPRYLIKTRGQQVTLSCSPISGHRSVSWYQQTPGQGLQFLFEYFSETQRNKGNFPGRFSGRQFSNSRSEMNVSTLELGDSALYLCASSSLQGVSYEQYFGPGTRLTVT.

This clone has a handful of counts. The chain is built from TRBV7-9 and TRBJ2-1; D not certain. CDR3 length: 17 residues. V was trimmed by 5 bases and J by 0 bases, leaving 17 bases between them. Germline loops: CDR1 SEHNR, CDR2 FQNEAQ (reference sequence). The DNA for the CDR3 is TGTGCCAGCAGCCAGCAACAGAGACCGAGCTCCTACAATGAGCAGTTCTTC. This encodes CASSQQQRPSSYNEQFF.